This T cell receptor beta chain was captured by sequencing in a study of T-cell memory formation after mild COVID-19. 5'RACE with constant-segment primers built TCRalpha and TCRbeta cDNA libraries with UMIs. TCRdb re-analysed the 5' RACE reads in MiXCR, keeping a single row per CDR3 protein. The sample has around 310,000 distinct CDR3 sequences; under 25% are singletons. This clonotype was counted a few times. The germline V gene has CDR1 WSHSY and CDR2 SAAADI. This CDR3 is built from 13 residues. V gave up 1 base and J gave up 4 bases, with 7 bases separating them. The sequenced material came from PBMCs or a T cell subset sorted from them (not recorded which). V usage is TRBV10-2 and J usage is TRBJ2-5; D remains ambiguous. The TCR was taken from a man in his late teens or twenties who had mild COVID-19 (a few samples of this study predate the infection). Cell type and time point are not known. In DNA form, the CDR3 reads TGCGCCAGCAGTGAGTTAAGGAGAGAGACCCAGTACTTC. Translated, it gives CASSELRRETQYF.